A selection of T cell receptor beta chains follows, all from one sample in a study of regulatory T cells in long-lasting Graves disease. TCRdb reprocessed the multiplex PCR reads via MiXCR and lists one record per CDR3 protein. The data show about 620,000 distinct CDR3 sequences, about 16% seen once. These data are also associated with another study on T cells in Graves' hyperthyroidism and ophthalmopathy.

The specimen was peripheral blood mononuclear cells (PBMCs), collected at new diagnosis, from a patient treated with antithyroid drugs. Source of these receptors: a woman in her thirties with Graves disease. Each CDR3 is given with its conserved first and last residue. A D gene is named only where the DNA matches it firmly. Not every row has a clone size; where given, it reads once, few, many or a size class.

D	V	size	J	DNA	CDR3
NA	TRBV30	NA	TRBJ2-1	TGTGCCTCACATTCAGGGTCGAGCTCCTACAATGAGCAGTTCTTC	CASHSGSSSYNEQFF
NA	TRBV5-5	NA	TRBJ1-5	TGTGCCAGCAGCTCCCGGGACGCCGGTCAGCCCCAGCATTTT	CASSSRDAGQPQHF
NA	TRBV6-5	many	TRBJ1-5	TGTGCCAGCAGTTGGGAACAGGGAAGTCAGCCCCAGCATTTT	CASSWEQGSQPQHF
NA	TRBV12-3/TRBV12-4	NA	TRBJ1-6	TGTGCCACCCGGGGAGGGAGGTTGAATTCACCCCTCCACTTT	CATRGGRLNSPLHF
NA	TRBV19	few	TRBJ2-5	TGTGCCAGTAGCTGGAGGGATCGAGAGACCCAGTACTTC	CASSWRDRETQYF
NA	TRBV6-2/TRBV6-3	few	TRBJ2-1	TGTGCCAGCACCGTAGCAGGCGGAGTGAATGAGCAGTTCTTC	CASTVAGGVNEQFF
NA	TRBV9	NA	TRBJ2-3	TGTGCCAGCAGTGTGGCGGCAGATACGCAGTATTTT	CASSVAADTQYF
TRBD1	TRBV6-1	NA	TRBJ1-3	TGTGCCAGCAGCCCAGGACAGGGGGCGCCAACTGGAAACACCATATATTTT	CASSPGQGAPTGNTIYF
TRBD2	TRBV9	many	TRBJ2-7	TGTGCCAGCAGCGTAGAGGCGGGAGACTTTTACGAGCAGTACTTC	CASSVEAGDFYEQYF
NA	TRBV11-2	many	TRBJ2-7	TGTGCCAGCAGCTTTCCAGGAAGCTCAGGACAGTACTTC	CASSFPGSSGQYF
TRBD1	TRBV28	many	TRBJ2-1	TGTGCCAGCAGTAGCCCGTTACTCTCACAGGGGAGAAACTACAATGAGCAGTTCTTC	CASSSPLLSQGRNYNEQFF
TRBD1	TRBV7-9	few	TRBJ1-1	TGTGCCAGCAGCCCCAGACAGGGGGGTAAGAACACTGAAGCTTTCTTT	CASSPRQGGKNTEAFF
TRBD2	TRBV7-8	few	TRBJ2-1	TGTGCCGGCAGCCCGGGACTAGCGGGAGCCCTCGGGGACAATGAGCAGTTCTTC	CAGSPGLAGALGDNEQFF
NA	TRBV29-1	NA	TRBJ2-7	TGCAGCGTTGAAGAAGGAGTCTACGAGCAGTACTTC	CSVEEGVYEQYF
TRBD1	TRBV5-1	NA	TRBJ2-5	TGCGCCAGCAGCGTGACAGGGAGAAACCAAGAGACCCAGTACTTC	CASSVTGRNQETQYF
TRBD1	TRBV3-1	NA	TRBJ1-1	TGTGCCAGCACCGCGAGGGGGCGCCTCACTGAAGCTTTCTTT	CASTARGRLTEAFF
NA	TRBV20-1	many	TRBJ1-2	TGCAGTGGTGGGGACGGCTATGGCTACACCTTC	CSGGDGYGYTF
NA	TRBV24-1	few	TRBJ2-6	TGTGCCACCAGTGAGAGCTCTGGGGCCAACGTCCTGACTTTC	CATSESSGANVLTF
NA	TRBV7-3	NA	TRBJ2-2	TGTGCCAGCAGCCCAAAACAGGGGGGGACCGGGGAGCTGTTTTTT	CASSPKQGGTGELFF
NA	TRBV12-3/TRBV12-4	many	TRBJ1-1	TGTGCCAGCAGTTCAGAGGGGAACACTGAAGCTTTCTTT	CASSSEGNTEAFF
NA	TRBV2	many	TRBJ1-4	TGTGCCAGCATCAACGGGGTTCTTGAAAAACTGTTTTTT	CASINGVLEKLFF
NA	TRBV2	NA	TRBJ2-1	TGTGCCGCCCAGAATCAAATTCCTTACAATGAGCGGTTCTTC	CAAQNQIPYNERFF
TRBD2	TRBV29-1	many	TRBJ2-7	TGCAGCGTTGGCAATATGGGGGGGCTAGCGGGGTACGAGCAGTACTTC	CSVGNMGGLAGYEQYF
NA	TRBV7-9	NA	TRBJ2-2	TGTGCCAGCAGCTTAACCTCCGGGACTTCTGGGGAGCTGTTTTTT	CASSLTSGTSGELFF
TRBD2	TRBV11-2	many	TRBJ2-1	TGTGCCAGCAGCAGACCCCAGCGGGAGTATAACAATGAGCAGTTCTTC	CASSRPQREYNNEQFF
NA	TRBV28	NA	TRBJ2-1	TGTGCCAGTCAAGGCCAGGGCGGCTACAATGAGCAGTTCTTC	CASQGQGGYNEQFF
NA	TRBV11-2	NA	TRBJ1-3	TGTGCCAGCAGCCCGAGGGGCAATGTTGCTGGAAACACCATATATTTT	CASSPRGNVAGNTIYF
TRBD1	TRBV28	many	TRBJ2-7	TGTGCCAGCAGTTCAGGACAGGGGAGAGACGAGCAGTACTTC	CASSSGQGRDEQYF
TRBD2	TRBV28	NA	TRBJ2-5	TGTGCCAGCAGTTCACTACTAACGGGAGGGGTAGAGACCCAGTACTTC	CASSSLLTGGVETQYF
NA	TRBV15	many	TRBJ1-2	TGTGCCACCAGCAGAGATTACGGGGACTATGGCTACACCTTC	CATSRDYGDYGYTF
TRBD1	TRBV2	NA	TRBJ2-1	TGTGCCAGCAGGGAGGCCGGGACAGGGGGCTGTTTCTTC	CASREAGTGGCFF
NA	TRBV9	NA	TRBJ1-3	TGTGCCAGCAGCGTAGATCTAACCATACCGGCCCTCTCTGGAAACACCATATATTTT	CASSVDLTIPALSGNTIYF
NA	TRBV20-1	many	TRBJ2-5	TGCAGTGCTAAACAGGGCGGAGGTACCCAGTACTTC	CSAKQGGGTQYF
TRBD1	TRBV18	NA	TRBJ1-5	TGTGCCAGCTCACGGACAGGGCCGGGGCAGCCCCAGCATTTT	CASSRTGPGQPQHF
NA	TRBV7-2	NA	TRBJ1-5	TGTGCCAGCAGCTTAGTTAGGGGGACCGCAAATCAGCCCCAGCATTTT	CASSLVRGTANQPQHF
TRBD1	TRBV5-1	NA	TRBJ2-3	TGCGCCAGCAGCTTGACCGGGACAGGGACAGATACGCAGTATTTT	CASSLTGTGTDTQYF
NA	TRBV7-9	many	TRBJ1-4	TGTGCCAGCAGCCCCAAAGGGTCAACTAATGAAAAACTGTTTTTT	CASSPKGSTNEKLFF
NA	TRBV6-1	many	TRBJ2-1	TGTGCCACCCGGGGGAGCCTTGAGCAGTTCTTC	CATRGSLEQFF
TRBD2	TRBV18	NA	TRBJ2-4	TGTGCCAGCTCACCACCGGCTAGCGGGAGGCAGTACTTC	CASSPPASGRQYF
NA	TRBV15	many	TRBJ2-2	TGTGCCACCAGCAGGCCGAGGGGGGAGCTGTTTTTT	CATSRPRGELFF
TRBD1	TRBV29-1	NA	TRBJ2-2	TGCAGCGTTGATAAGGGACAGGGGTACACCGGGGAGCTGTTTTTT	CSVDKGQGYTGELFF
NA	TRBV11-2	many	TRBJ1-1	TGTGCCAGCAGCTTAGAATTGCGGGAGGGCACTGAAGCTTTCTTT	CASSLELREGTEAFF
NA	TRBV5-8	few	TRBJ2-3	TGTGCCAGCAGCTTTAGGGGGAGGTCCACAGATACGCAGTATTTT	CASSFRGRSTDTQYF
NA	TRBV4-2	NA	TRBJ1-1	TGTGCCAGCAGCTGGCCATCGGGTGCGATGAACACTGAAGCTTTCTTT	CASSWPSGAMNTEAFF
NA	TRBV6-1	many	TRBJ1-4	TGTGCCAGCAACAGCAGGGGTAATGAAAAACTGTTTTTT	CASNSRGNEKLFF
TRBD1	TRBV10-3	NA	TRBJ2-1	TGTGCCATCAGTGGTCCTGGGACAGGGACCCTCGATGAGCAGTTCTTC	CAISGPGTGTLDEQFF
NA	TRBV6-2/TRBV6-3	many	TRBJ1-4	TGTGCCAGCAGGAGACGCCCTAACCTTGCAACTAATGAAAAACTGTTTTTT	CASRRRPNLATNEKLFF
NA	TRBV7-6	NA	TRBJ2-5	TGTGCCAGCAGCTTAGGGGAAGGACGACAAGAGACCCAGTACTTC	CASSLGEGRQETQYF
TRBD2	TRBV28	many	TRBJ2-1	TGTGCCAGCGCCCTACCACCCGGGGGGGAGCAGTTCTTC	CASALPPGGEQFF